The clone carrying this TCR beta chain occurred many times. Its specificity is unknown. The data stem from a study of T cells after yellow fever vaccination. Researchers made TCR cDNA using 5'RACE template switching, and this step added a universal primer site and UMIs. TCRdb redid the calling of the 5' RACE reads with MiXCR, one entry per CDR3 protein. The profile shows more than 90,000 distinct CDR3 sequences, 8.4% of them singletons. Study-level points and caveats: A faster peak, day 5 versus 15, was reached by the weaker secondary response. Reappearance after the booster was seen for most primary-vaccination clones, at about 95% CD4 and about 90% CD8.

The sequence was obtained from a man aged 25-45 years who received the YFV17D yellow fever vaccine. The sample in question was CD8+ T cells sorted from PBMCs, obtained 45 days after the yellow fever booster vaccination.

In DNA, the CDR3 is TGTGCCAGCAGTTTGGGGGCCAAGGGTGAGACCCAGTACTTC. Translated, it gives CASSLGAKGETQYF. The gene calls are TRBV28 and TRBJ2-5, with D maybe TRBD1 (6 bases). V was cut by 3 bases and J by 5 bases, with 13 bases left in between. Germline loops: CDR1 MDHEN, CDR2 SYDVKM. This CDR3 has 14 residues.